This entry lists 27 T cell receptor beta chains sequenced from one sample in a study of blood T cells in healthy people across ages. Combining a sample-barcoded 5' primer with a J-beta primer mix, a second PCR ran for roughly 6 to 12 cycles. Each CDR3 protein is one row after TCRdb ran MiXCR on the 5' RACE reads. The data contain more than 800,000 distinct CDR3 sequences, around 43% of them seen just once; the ten biggest clones take up approximately 17%. What was sequenced was blood. The receptors stem from a woman aged 60-70 years in good health.

The chain is built from TRBV7-7 and TRBJ2-2; 8 positions agree with TRBD2. The CDR3 extends over 16 amino acids. Germline lookup yields CDR1 SSHAT and CDR2 FNYEAQ (reference sequence). Germline trimming cut 4 bases from V and 4 bases from J; bases unmatched to any gene: 8. The CDR3 DNA reads as TGTGCCAGCAGCTCCGGGACTAGTGGGTCCACCGGGGAGCTGTTTTTT. Its protein product is CASSSGTSGSTGELFF.

This clonotype was counted a few times. The chain joins TRBV27 to TRBJ1-2; D is possibly TRBD1 (5 bases). V lost 5 bases and J 1 base, leaving 17 bases between the germline ends. The CDR3 has 16 amino acids. The germline V gene encodes CDR1 MNHEY and CDR2 SMNVEV (reference sequence). CDR3 coding DNA: TGTGCCAGCAGTACCCTGACCGGGGGGGTTAACTATGGCTACACCTTC. The encoded protein is CASSTLTGGVNYGYTF.

The chain carries TRBV25-1 and TRBJ2-5, with 9 bases identical to TRBD1. Near its end, the DNA agrees better with TRBJ2-7, so the J call may be wrong. Germline CDR1 reads MGHDK; CDR2 reads SYGVNS. The CDR3 spans 17 residues. CDR3 DNA sequence: TGTGCCAGCAGTGACCCGCCCAGGGACAGGGACCCCTACGAGCAGTACTTC. This encodes CASSDPPRDRDPYEQYF.

This clonotype has more than one count but fewer than ten. J is TRBJ2-7 and V is TRBV3-1, with 10 bases fitting TRBD2. The CDR3 runs 16 residues. The junction had 6 bases not matched to a gene; V was cut back by 0 bases and J by 4 bases. Germline-derived CDR1 and CDR2 are LGHDT and YNNKEL (reference sequence). The CDR3 DNA reads as TGTGCCAGCAGCCAAGATCTGTCTAGCGGGAGATACGAGCAGTACTTC. Translating it yields CASSQDLSSGRYEQYF.

The chain uses TRBV5-1 and TRBJ2-6; tentative D call: TRBD1 (5 bases). This CDR3 spans 17 amino acids. The V gene lost 4 bases and the J gene lost 0 bases, with 14 bases spanning the gap. Germline V gives CDR1 SGHRS, CDR2 YFSETQ. DNA for the CDR3: TGCGCCAGCAGCGGGGCCGGTATTAACTCTGGGGCCAACGTCCTGACTTTC. Translated: CASSGAGINSGANVLTF.

The chain is built from TRBV12-3 or TRBV12-4 and TRBJ1-4; a possible D gene is TRBD1 (5 bases). Trimming took 6 bases from V and 4 from J, leaving 12 bases between them. The CDR3 consists of 14 residues. CDR3 loop: CASSPGRYNEKLFF. The CDR3 nucleotides are TGTGCCAGCAGCCCAGGGCGGTATAATGAAAAACTGTTTTTT.

V gene TRBV30 combines with J gene TRBJ2-5, with D hard to call. Germline V CDR1 and CDR2: GTSNPN, SVGIG (reference sequence). This CDR3 spans 13 amino acids. V lost 2 bases, J lost 5 bases, and 12 bases lay in between. The CDR3 sequence is CAWSPSSLETQYF. The CDR3 DNA reads TGTGCCTGGAGTCCTAGTTCCCTGGAGACCCAGTACTTC.

The chain joins TRBV7-9 to TRBJ1-2, with 8 bases identical to TRBD1. The V segment lost 4 bases and the J segment 5 bases; nucleotides outside the gene matches: 6. The CDR3 consists of 14 residues. Germline assignment: CDR1 SEHNR and CDR2 FQNEAQ (reference sequence). CDR3 residues: CASSSTGVQYGYTF. The CDR3 nucleotides read TGTGCCAGCAGCTCGACAGGGGTTCAGTATGGCTACACCTTC.

The chain has TRBV2 and TRBJ2-7; 10 bases are shared with TRBD2. Trimming removed 6 bases from V and 2 bases from J; junction bases left unmatched: 7. This CDR3 region has 15 residues. Germline V CDR1 and CDR2: SNHLY, FYNNEI. The CDR3 here is CASREGTSVTYEQYF. The CDR3 DNA sequence: TGTGCCAGCAGGGAGGGGACTAGCGTAACCTACGAGCAGTACTTC. The full variable domain, with the rest looked up from reference TRBV2 and TRBJ2-7, is EPEVTQTPSHQVTQMGQEVILRCVPISNHLYFYWYRQILGQKVEFLVSFYNNEISEKSEIFDDQFSVERPDGSNFTLKIRSTKLEDSAMYFCASREGTSVTYEQYFGPGTRLTVT.

This clonotype was found a few times. This rearrangement joins TRBV11-2 to TRBJ2-1; possibly TRBD1 or TRBD2 for D (5 bases each). The germline V gene has CDR1 SGHAT and CDR2 FQNNGV. V lost 1 base and J 10 bases, leaving 11 bases between the germline ends. This CDR3 is 13 amino acids long. The CDR3 region is CASSLAGSREQFF. The CDR3 nucleotides read TGTGCCAGCAGCTTAGCAGGGAGTCGGGAGCAGTTCTTC.

The chain uses TRBV9 and TRBJ2-7, with D perhaps TRBD2 (6 bases). The CDR3 sequence is 15 residues long. V lost 2 bases, J lost 4 bases, and 16 bases lay in between. CDR1 SGDLS and CDR2 YYNGEE come from the germline V gene. CDR3 sequence reads: CASSVDPGLLYEQYF. The DNA for the CDR3 is TGTGCCAGCAGCGTCGATCCGGGACTTTTATACGAGCAGTACTTC.

This clonotype showed up just a few times. The chain employs TRBV7-8 and TRBJ1-4; D uncertain. The CDR3 has 17 residues. Germline values: CDR1 SGHVS, CDR2 FQNEAQ. V was cut by 2 bases and J by 0 bases, with 13 bases left in between. DNA for the CDR3: TGTGCCAGCAGCTTATGGTTGGGTGCTACAACTAATGAAAAACTGTTTTTT. It translates to CASSLWLGATTNEKLFF.

This chain links TRBV7-2 with TRBJ2-1; 7 positions match TRBD2. The junction had 9 bases not matched to a gene; V was cut back by 1 base and J by 3 bases. The CDR3 has 17 amino acids. Germline loops: CDR1 SGHTA, CDR2 FQGNSA. Here the CDR3 reads CASSLEGGGPRYNEQFF. The CDR3 coding sequence is TGTGCCAGCAGCTTAGAAGGCGGGGGACCCCGCTACAATGAGCAGTTCTTC.

J is TRBJ2-1 and V is TRBV12-3 or TRBV12-4, with TRBD2 identical over 13 bases. This CDR3 has 19 amino acids. Unmatched junction bases numbered 11, after V lost 2 bases and J lost 4 bases. The CDR3 coding sequence is TGTGCCAGCAGTTTATTCCGGACTAGCGGGAGTTCGGGGTACAATGAGCAGTTCTTC. Translation: CASSLFRTSGSSGYNEQFF.

The CDR3 bases are TGCAGTGCTACGCAGTGGACAGGGGGAGAGACCCAGTACTTC. Protein product: CSATQWTGGETQYF. The chain uses TRBV20-1 and TRBJ2-5, with 10 bases fitting TRBD1. The germline V gene encodes CDR1 DFQATT and CDR2 SNEGSKA (reference sequence). This CDR3 is 14 amino acids long. After removal of 4 bases from V and 4 bases from J, the junction contained 6 bases not matched to a gene.

Only one count was recorded for this clonotype. The chain couples TRBV5-1 to TRBJ2-2, with D hard to call. This CDR3 is built from 14 residues. Germline CDR1 SGHRS, CDR2 YFSETQ. With 1 base removed from V and 5 bases from J, the gap between germline ends came to 9 bases. CDR3 bases: TGCGCCAGCAGCTTGTACCAGGTTACCGGGGAGCTGTTTTTT. This translates into CASSLYQVTGELFF.

The V call is TRBV29-1, the J call TRBJ2-1; TRBD2 matches 9 bases. The CDR3 has 11 amino acids. From germline, CDR1 is SQVTM and CDR2 ANQGSEA. With V trimmed by 8 bases and J by 7 bases, 3 bases remained unmatched. CDR3 sequence: CSQTSGNEQFF. CDR3 DNA sequence: TGCAGCCAAACTAGCGGGAATGAGCAGTTCTTC.

The rearrangement uses TRBV18 and TRBJ2-7; D uncertain. Germline CDR1 KGHSH, CDR2 LQKENI. Trimming left V 4 bases short and J 5 bases short, with 15 bases between. The CDR3 has 14 amino acids. The CDR3 protein is CASSLGRLYDEQYF. The CDR3 coding sequence is TGTGCCAGCTCACTCGGACGGCTATACGACGAGCAGTACTTC.

V usage is TRBV24-1 and J usage is TRBJ2-5, with D unclear. The CDR3 spans 18 residues. Trimming left V 3 bases short and J 1 base short, with 20 bases between. Germline-derived CDR1 and CDR2 are KGHDR and SFDVKD. The CDR3 DNA reads as TGTGCCACCAGTGATAAACCACGCGGACCTCCAGTCCAAGAGACCCAGTACTTC. This gives the protein CATSDKPRGPPVQETQYF.

CDR3 protein: CSGPDYSDEQFF. CDR3 DNA: TGCAGCGGTCCTGACTATTCCGATGAGCAGTTCTTC. The chain combines TRBV29-1 with TRBJ2-1, with a weak D call TRBD2 (5 bases). Between the trimmed V and J ends, which lost 7 bases and 8 bases, there was a span of 15 bases. This CDR3 is 12 amino acids long. Germline V gene data show CDR1 as SQVTM and CDR2 as ANQGSEA.

The chain combines TRBV28 with TRBJ1-5, with no clear D. The V and J ends lost 3 bases and 6 bases respectively, with 15 bases between them. The CDR3 runs 15 residues. CDR1 MDHEN and CDR2 SYDVKM come from the germline V gene. In DNA form, the CDR3 reads TGTGCCAGCAGTTTGGACCAACCCGGGCGTCAGCCCCAGCATTTT. This sequence encodes CASSLDQPGRQPQHF.

V gene TRBV28 combines with J gene TRBJ2-5; D possibly corresponds to TRBD1 (6 bases). TRBJ2-7 explains the end of the DNA better; the J call may be wrong. Germline CDR1 and CDR2: MDHEN and SYDVKM. The CDR3 spans 16 residues. As DNA, the CDR3 is TGTGCCAGCAGTTTCTCACAGGGAGAACTCTCCTACGAGCAGTACTTC. Protein: CASSFSQGELSYEQYF.

The rearrangement links TRBV30 to TRBJ2-1; D unclear. CDR3 length equals 12 residues. V lost 3 bases to trimming and J lost 5 bases, with 8 bases between them. The germline CDR1 and CDR2 sequences are GTSNPN and SVGIG (reference sequence). The chain's CDR3 is CAWSNLHNEQFF. CDR3 nucleotide sequence: TGTGCCTGGAGCAACCTACACAATGAGCAGTTCTTC.

This chain joins TRBV29-1 and TRBJ2-7; no definite D call. Between the trimmed V and J ends, which lost 4 bases and 3 bases, there was a span of 13 bases. The CDR3 has 13 amino acids. Germline V gene lookup returns CDR1 SQVTM and CDR2 ANQGSEA. CDR3 bases: TGCAGCGTTGTGCCAGACGTAAACTACGAGCAGTACTTC. Translated, it gives CSVVPDVNYEQYF.

The rearrangement uses TRBV6-2 or TRBV6-3 and TRBJ2-5, with no clear D. With the DNA end fitting TRBJ2-7 better, the J assignment may be wrong. This CDR3 spans 11 amino acids. CDR1 MNHEY and CDR2 SVGEGT come from the germline V gene. The CDR3 is CASEDPCEQYF. For the CDR3, the DNA is TGTGCCAGCGAGGATCCATGCGAGCAGTACTTC.

This clonotype was seen only a few times. The chain couples TRBV20-1 to TRBJ2-3; TRBD2 aligns across 8 bases. Germline loops: CDR1 DFQATT, CDR2 SNEGSKA (reference sequence). The CDR3 has 17 residues. Trimming cost V 0 bases and J 5 bases; bases outside gene matches: 13. CDR3 in amino acids: CSARDLGSGTLGDTQYF. The CDR3 DNA sequence: TGCAGTGCTAGAGATCTCGGTAGCGGGACCTTGGGAGATACGCAGTATTTT.

This clonotype showed up just once. V usage is TRBV20-1 and J usage is TRBJ2-7; tentative D call: TRBD2 (6 bases). CDR1 and CDR2 (germline): DFQATT, SNEGSKA (reference sequence). The V end lost 0 bases, the J end lost 1 base, and 22 bases lay between the germline ends. The CDR3 totals 18 residues. The CDR3 sequence is CSARDLVSGGTSSYEQYF. The CDR3 region has the DNA TGCAGTGCTAGAGATCTTGTTTCTGGCGGGACGTCTTCCTACGAGCAGTACTTC.